Below are 23 T cell receptor beta chains sequenced from a single sample in a study of cytomegalovirus exposure and HLA in healthy donors. The PCR contained 60 Vbeta and 13 Jbeta primers. Sequenced by immunoSEQ multiplex PCR; TCRdb stores in-frame clones only, minus some. Of approximately 110,000 clones in the sample, around 84% were seen once. Sequenced sample: PBMCs. The receptor set was obtained from a man in his thirties or forties in good health and CMV-seronegative.

The V and J genes are TRBV30 and TRBJ2-1, with unresolved D. The germline gives CDR1 GTSNPN, CDR2 SVGIG (reference sequence). CDR3 length equals 11 residues. Trimming shortened V by 4 bases and J by 10 bases, and 11 bases separated the two germline ends. The CDR3: CAWNEREEQFF. The DNA for the CDR3 is TGTGCCTGGAATGAACGAGAGGAGCAGTTCTTC.

V gene TRBV6-5 combines with J gene TRBJ2-7, with TRBD1 matching 7 bases. Germline-derived CDR1 and CDR2 are MNHEY and SVGAGI. The CDR3 totals 15 residues. The trim removed 2 bases at V and 1 base at J, leaving 5 bases unmatched. The CDR3 DNA reads as TGTGCCAGCAGTTACCGCAACAGGGGTTCCTACGAGCAGTACTTC. Protein sequence: CASSYRNRGSYEQYF.

V and J are TRBV28 and TRBJ1-5; TRBD1 matches 7 bases. The CDR3 extends over 16 amino acids. J was trimmed by 0 bases and V by 2 bases; bases with no gene match: 4. The germline CDR1 and CDR2 sequences are MDHEN and SYDVKM. The CDR3 sequence is CASSLTTGFSNQPQHF. The CDR3 DNA reads as TGTGCCAGCAGTTTAACGACAGGGTTTAGCAATCAGCCCCAGCATTTT. Full variable domain (rest looked up from reference TRBV28 and TRBJ1-5): DVKVTQSSRYLVKRTGEKVFLECVQDMDHENMFWYRQDPGLGLRLIYFSYDVKMKEKGDIPEGYSVSREKKERFSLILESASTNQTSMYLCASSLTTGFSNQPQHFGDGTRLSIL.

This sequence joins TRBV10-3 and TRBJ1-2; TRBD1 agrees at 7 bases. Germline V gene sequence: CDR1 ENHRY, CDR2 SYGVKD. The CDR3 consists of 13 residues. V dropped 2 bases and J dropped 8; count of bases not matched to a gene: 5. DNA for the CDR3: TGTGCCATCAGTGAGGGACAGGAGGGGGGCTACACCTTC. It yields the protein CAISEGQEGGYTF.

The chain links TRBV10-3 to TRBJ1-5; D is possibly TRBD1 (5 bases). CDR3 size: 14 residues. Trimming took 10 bases from V and 0 from J, leaving 13 bases between them. The germline CDR1 and CDR2 sequences are ENHRY and SYGVKD. CDR3 protein: CATRGGDSNQPQHF. CDR3 nucleotides: TGTGCCACCCGTGGAGGGGATAGCAATCAGCCCCAGCATTTT.

The chain carries TRBV5-1 and TRBJ1-1; D may be TRBD1 (5 bases). The CDR3 covers 14 residues. The germline V gene has CDR1 SGHRS and CDR2 YFSETQ. V was trimmed by 4 bases and J by 2 bases, leaving 12 bases between them. The CDR3 region has the DNA TGCGCCAGCAGCCAAGCGACAGAAAACACTGAAGCTTTCTTT. Translation: CASSQATENTEAFF.

This clone has more than one count but fewer than ten. The chain employs TRBV18 and TRBJ1-1, with 7 bases aligning to TRBD1. V gave up 1 base and J gave up 0 bases; unmatched junction bases: 11. The CDR3 consists of 18 residues. The germline V gene has CDR1 KGHSH and CDR2 LQKENI. The CDR3 region has the DNA TGTGCCAGCTCACCACGATCGCCGCAGGGGGGCATGAACACTGAAGCTTTCTTT. This encodes CASSPRSPQGGMNTEAFF.

The V and J genes are TRBV13 and TRBJ2-1, with D possibly matching TRBD2 (6 bases). The CDR3 has 14 residues. Germline CDR1 reads PRHDT; CDR2 reads FYEKMQ (reference sequence). The CDR3 bases are TGTGCGACCACATCTGGAGGGTCCTACAATGAGCAGTTCTTC. Residues: CATTSGGSYNEQFF.

The chain links TRBV6-6 to TRBJ2-3; perhaps TRBD2 as D (6 bases). Looked up from germline, CDR1 is MNHNY and CDR2 is SVGAGI (reference sequence). The CDR3 is made up of 15 amino acids. V lost 2 bases and J 1 base, leaving 10 bases between the germline ends. In DNA form, the CDR3 reads TGTGCCAGCAGTTACACGGCTAGCGGCACAGATACGCAGTATTTT. Its protein product is CASSYTASGTDTQYF.

This clone has only a few counts. The rearrangement links TRBV28 to TRBJ2-3; unclear D gene. V lost 3 bases, J lost 0 bases, and 7 bases lay in between. This CDR3 region has 14 residues. The germline V gene has CDR1 MDHEN and CDR2 SYDVKM. The CDR3 loop reads CASSFPPSTDTQYF. The CDR3 DNA reads as TGTGCCAGCAGTTTTCCCCCTAGCACAGATACGCAGTATTTT.

The V and J genes are TRBV5-6 and TRBJ1-2, with TRBD1 identical over 10 bases. The CDR3 is 16 amino acids. Germline CDR1 SGHDT, CDR2 YYEEEE. Trimming removed 4 bases from V and 2 bases from J; junction bases left unmatched: 8. The CDR3 DNA is TGTGCCAGCAGCCCGGCATTGGACAGGGGGAACTATGGCTACACCTTC. Amino acids: CASSPALDRGNYGYTF.

The rearrangement links TRBV18 to TRBJ2-7, with a tentative D call TRBD2 (6 bases). This CDR3 has 13 residues. Germline CDR1 reads KGHSH; CDR2 reads LQKENI. Trimming took 3 bases from V and 4 from J, leaving 10 bases between them. In nucleotides, the CDR3 is TGTGCCAGCTCACCGGAGGGCCAGTACGAGCAGTACTTC. Protein sequence: CASSPEGQYEQYF.

The chain is built from TRBV10-3 and TRBJ1-5; D possibly corresponds to TRBD1 (6 bases). Germline values: CDR1 ENHRY, CDR2 SYGVKD. The CDR3 has 14 residues. Trimming cost V 4 bases and J 6 bases, with 13 bases left between them. The DNA of the CDR3 is TGTGCCATCAGTGGACAGGCGGATAGTCAGCCCCAGCATTTT. Its protein product is CAISGQADSQPQHF.

The chain combines TRBV7-9 with TRBJ2-7; 9 bases match TRBD2. The V gene end was trimmed by 1 base and the J gene end by 3 bases; junction bases not matched to a gene: 4. The CDR3 is made up of 15 amino acids. Looked up from germline, CDR1 is SEHNR and CDR2 is FQNEAQ (reference sequence). CDR3: CASSLGSSGGYEQYF. The CDR3 DNA sequence: TGTGCCAGCAGCTTAGGAAGTAGCGGGGGCTACGAGCAGTACTTC.

This rearrangement joins TRBV4-1 to TRBJ2-7; D might be TRBD2 (5 bases). CDR3 size: 14 residues. V was shortened by 1 base and J by 2 bases, with 9 bases between the two germline ends. In germline, CDR1 is MGHRA, CDR2 YSYEKL. The CDR3 region has the DNA TGCGCCAGCAGCCAAGCGGGATTGACCTACGAGCAGTACTTC. It specifies CASSQAGLTYEQYF.

Comments on this clone: Different DNA sequences within this sample yield the same CDR3. V usage is TRBV5-1 and J usage is TRBJ2-2; D remains ambiguous. V was clipped by 4 bases and J by 4 bases, with 8 bases between them. CDR3 length equals 13 residues. Germline values: CDR1 SGHRS, CDR2 YFSETQ. In DNA form, the CDR3 reads TGCGCCAGCAGCCCATCGGGCACCGGGGAGCTGTTTTTT. Translation gives CASSPSGTGELFF.

CDR3 sequence reads: CATATGQGIDTIYF. Here the CDR3 DNA reads TGTGCCACCGCGACGGGACAGGGGATAGACACCATATATTTT. The chain uses TRBV28 and TRBJ1-3, with 10 bases lining up with TRBD1. Germline values: CDR1 MDHEN, CDR2 SYDVKM. This CDR3 region has 14 residues. Losses at the gene ends were 10 bases for V and 8 bases for J; bases not matched to a gene: 11.

This clone was observed a few times. This chain links TRBV11-2 with TRBJ2-7; 8 bases line up with TRBD1. Losses at the gene ends were 5 bases for V and 6 bases for J; bases not matched to a gene: 6. The CDR3 runs 13 residues. The germline CDR1 and CDR2 sequences are SGHAT and FQNNGV. CDR3 nucleotides: TGTGCCAGCAGCCACGGACAGGGCATCGAGCAGTACTTC. This encodes CASSHGQGIEQYF.

This clone has a handful of counts. V is TRBV30 and J is TRBJ1-2; D not certain. Germline assignment: CDR1 GTSNPN and CDR2 SVGIG (reference sequence). V was shortened by 3 bases and J by 8 bases, with 13 bases between the two germline ends. The CDR3 spans 12 residues. CDR3 residues: CAWSTNPRGYTF. The DNA of the CDR3 is TGTGCCTGGAGCACGAACCCGAGGGGCTACACCTTC.

CDR3 sequence: CASSTGQVWVGGYTF. The CDR3 bases are TGTGCCAGTAGTACCGGACAGGTTTGGGTAGGCGGCTACACCTTC. This chain joins TRBV19 and TRBJ1-2; 7 bases fit TRBD1. The CDR3 covers 15 residues. With V trimmed by 4 bases and J by 8 bases, 13 bases remained unmatched. Germline assignment: CDR1 LNHDA and CDR2 SQIVND (reference sequence).

The chain carries TRBV7-9 and TRBJ1-3; D remains ambiguous. There are 14 residues in the CDR3. The germline CDR1 and CDR2 sequences are SEHNR and FQNEAQ (reference sequence). V lost 2 bases and J lost 0, with 5 bases in between. The CDR3 nucleotides are TGTGCCAGCAGCTTAAGCGGCTCTGGAAACACCATATATTTT. As protein: CASSLSGSGNTIYF.

The CDR3 region is CASSPQGDEQYF. For the CDR3, the DNA is TGTGCCAGCTCACCACAGGGGGACGAGCAGTACTTC. The V and J genes are TRBV18 and TRBJ2-7, with D possibly matching TRBD1 (6 bases). The CDR3 has 12 amino acids. Germline V gives CDR1 KGHSH, CDR2 LQKENI. Trimming removed 1 base at V and 5 bases at J, with 6 bases between.

The rearrangement joins TRBV5-1 to TRBJ2-5; 8 nucleotides line up with TRBD2. With V trimmed by 0 bases and J by 4 bases, 8 bases remained unmatched. Germline CDR1 reads SGHRS; CDR2 reads YFSETQ. This CDR3 has 16 residues. The CDR3 sequence: CASSLAGGALGETQYF. In DNA form, the CDR3 reads TGCGCCAGCAGCTTGGCCGGGGGGGCTCTAGGAGAGACCCAGTACTTC.